This T cell receptor beta chain was found in a study of blood T cell repertoires in COVID-19 (dated by TCRdb to 2020 to 2021). A note on the overall study: Samples from collaborators originated in the United States, Italy and Spain and spanned both the acute and convalescent phases of COVID-19. The prospective study material was composed of cDNA or gDNA derived from T cells, B-cell-depleted T cells, or PBMCs. Deeply sampled blood TCRbeta repertoires from subjects exposed to, actively infected with, or recovered from COVID-19 were included in the dataset. A freely available public database, intended as a resource for researchers studying the immune response to SARS-CoV-2, is where the repertoires were released. The samples were drawn from two sources: the first 160 participants of the ongoing ImmuneRACE study, and fewer than 1,500 subjects contributed by 6 global collaborators. The sample metadata nearly always contained a de-identified subject ID, COVID-19 status, age in years and sex. HLA class I and class II types, where available, came from metadata supplied by the sample provider rather than from assay-based typing. General findings and caveats noted by the study authors: Clinical and demographic metadata were provided uncurated, with the amount varying by source and participant.

TCRbeta CDR3 regions were amplified from genomic DNA by means of the immunoSEQ Assay, a bias-controlled multiplex PCR. The original pipeline was this. Within the assay, amplification of reference gene primers was used to estimate how many nucleated cells each sample contained. To quantify the absolute abundance of each unique TCRbeta CDR3 rearrangement, sequence reads were collapsed and filtered. For each sample, productive Simpson clonality was calculated as the square root of Simpson's diversity index over productive rearrangements. TCRdb's version of the immuneACCESS table is confined to in-frame rearrangements and falls short of the full clone set. An unresolved V gene accounts for under half of the shortfall where checked; the remainder is of unknown origin. From that table come the V and J calls and clone size; the DNA was used to work out D and trimming. Present in this sample are over 100,000 clones, about 80% of which were seen just once. The ten largest account for almost 4% of the sample.

Each collaborating institution followed its own protocols to collect whole blood in K2EDTA tubes. For TCRbeta analysis, collaborators shipped samples as frozen whole blood, isolated PBMCs, or DNA extracted from either of those sample types. In the germline V gene (reference sequence), CDR1 corresponds to GTSNPN and CDR2 to SVGIG. V loses 0 bases, J loses 7 bases, and the germline ends lie 10 bases apart. Measured from the cysteine to the phenylalanine, the CDR3 is 12 residues long. Only CDR3 DNA is held: 36 bases, read in frame from base 1. Turning to this clone: Its antigen remains unidentified. No base quality values were provided; no much bigger clone lies one nucleotide off.

The TCR was taken from a woman older than 75 with acute or convalescent COVID-19. Input material: peripheral blood. This chain joins TRBV30 to TRBJ2-7; the D gene is not confidently resolved. The bases read TGTGCCTGGAGTGTATTAACCGAGGAGCAGTACTTC. Its translation reads: CAWSVLTEEQYF.